This T cell receptor beta chain was sequenced in a study of shared clonotypes between healthy human individuals. Across the whole study: Three plates were used per donor for CD4 naive, three for CD4 memory, two for CD8 naive and one for CD8 memory. Study outcomes and limitations: Some clonotypes were shared by all four sorted-subset donors, while others were not shared. The non-shared ones had lower generation probabilities than the shared ones.

Points on this clone: The antigen is undetermined. Additional DNA sequences in this sample encode the identical CDR3.

The CDR3 is 14 residues long. V gave up 2 bases and J gave up 2 bases, with 11 bases separating them. Germline CDR1 is SGHRS and CDR2 is YFSETQ. Genomic DNA per cell subset filled all wells of several immunoSEQ plates. The table came from immunoSEQ multiplex PCR; TCRdb's copy has only in-frame clones and leaves some out. The repertoire includes 2 million to 3 million clones, approximately 93% of them detected once, and approximately 0.35% sits in the top ten. The V call is TRBV5-1, the J call TRBJ2-7; D might be TRBD1 (6 bases). The source is a man between 18 and 35 years old in good health. Some clones in this sample may be carry-over from other donors' samples. Sequencing was carried out using naive CD4+ T cells from PBMCs. Described subset: CD45RA+ positively selected. CDR3 sequence reads: CASSLGDRTYEQYF. CDR3 nucleotides: TGCGCCAGCAGCTTAGGAGACAGGACCTACGAGCAGTACTTC.